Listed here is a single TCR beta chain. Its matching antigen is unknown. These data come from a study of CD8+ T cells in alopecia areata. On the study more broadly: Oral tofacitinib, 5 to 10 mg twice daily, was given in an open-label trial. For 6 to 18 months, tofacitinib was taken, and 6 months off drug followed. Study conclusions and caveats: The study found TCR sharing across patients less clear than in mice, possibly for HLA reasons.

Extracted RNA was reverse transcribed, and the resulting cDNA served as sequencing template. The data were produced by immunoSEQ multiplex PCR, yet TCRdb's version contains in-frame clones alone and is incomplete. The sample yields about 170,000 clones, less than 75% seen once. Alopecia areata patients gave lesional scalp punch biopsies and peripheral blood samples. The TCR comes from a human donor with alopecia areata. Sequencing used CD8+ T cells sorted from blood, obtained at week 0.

The CDR3 loop reads CASSLRTGSQETQYF. The CDR3 DNA is TGCGCCAGCAGCCTTCGGACAGGCTCCCAAGAGACCCAGTACTTC. The V and J genes are TRBV4-1 and TRBJ2-5; 7 nucleotides match TRBD1. This CDR3 comprises 15 residues. V lost 4 bases and J lost 1; bases outside the gene matches: 6. From germline, CDR1 is MGHRA and CDR2 YSYEKL.